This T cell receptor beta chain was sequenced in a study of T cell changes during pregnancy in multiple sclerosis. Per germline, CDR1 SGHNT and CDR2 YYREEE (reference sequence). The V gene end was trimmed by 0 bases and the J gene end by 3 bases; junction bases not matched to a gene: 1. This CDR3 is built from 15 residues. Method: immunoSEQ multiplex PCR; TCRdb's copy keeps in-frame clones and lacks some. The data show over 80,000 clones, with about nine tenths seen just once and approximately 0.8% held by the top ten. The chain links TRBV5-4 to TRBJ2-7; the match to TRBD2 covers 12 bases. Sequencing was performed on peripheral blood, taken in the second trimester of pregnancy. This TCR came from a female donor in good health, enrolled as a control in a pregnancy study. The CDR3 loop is CASSLATSGGYEQYF. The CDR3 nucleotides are TGTGCCAGCAGCTTGGCGACTAGCGGGGGCTACGAGCAGTACTTC.